This TCR beta chain originates from a study of cytomegalovirus exposure and HLA in healthy donors. The PCR made use of 60 Vbeta and 13 Jbeta primers. The assay was immunoSEQ multiplex PCR, and TCRdb's table has in-frame clones only and misses some. This table has roughly 140,000 clones, around 72% appearing once. This CDR3 contains 13 residues. V lost 4 bases to trimming and J lost 4 bases, with 11 bases between them. Germline CDR1 SGHRS, CDR2 YFSETQ. This clone came up a few times. Other DNA sequences in the sample encode the same CDR3. This TCR came from a man aged 35 to 55 in good health and CMV-seronegative. This chain connects TRBV5-1 to TRBJ1-1; D gene ambiguous. The specimen was PBMCs. This chain's CDR3 is CASSSQGGTEAFF. The CDR3 DNA sequence: TGCGCCAGCAGCAGTCAAGGCGGCACTGAAGCTTTCTTT.